These 18 T cell receptor beta chains came from one sample sequenced in a study of blood T cells in healthy people across ages. A sample-barcoded 5' primer and a J-beta primer mix were used in a second PCR of about 7 to 12 cycles. TCRdb reprocessed the 5' RACE reads via MiXCR and lists one record per CDR3 protein. The sample carries over a million distinct CDR3 sequences, about 42% recorded once. The sequencing sample was made of blood. The receptors derive from a woman under 30 in good health.

V gene TRBV4-1 combines with J gene TRBJ1-1, with a possible D match to TRBD1 (6 bases). V was pared by 6 bases and J by 1 base, with 21 bases between. Germline CDR1 and CDR2: MGHRA and YSYEKL. The CDR3 covers 17 residues. This CDR3 reads CASSQVTAGDRNTEAFF. The CDR3 coding sequence is TGCGCCAGCAGTCAGGTCACCGCAGGGGACCGGAACACTGAAGCTTTCTTT.

This clonotype was detected a few times. The chain combines TRBV10-3 with TRBJ1-1, with no clear D. Trimming cost V 3 bases and J 1 base, with 6 bases left between them. This CDR3 region has 13 residues. Germline V gene data show CDR1 as ENHRY and CDR2 as SYGVKD. The CDR3 coding sequence is TGTGCCATCAGTGATAGAAGGAACACTGAAGCTTTCTTT. Amino acids: CAISDRRNTEAFF.

The table lists this clonotype with a few counts. The rearrangement links TRBV20-1 to TRBJ2-7; D gene uncertain. The germline V gene encodes CDR1 DFQATT and CDR2 SNEGSKA (reference sequence). This CDR3 is built from 15 residues. V lost 3 bases, J lost 0 bases, and 15 bases lay in between. This CDR3 reads CSASPPRPGSYEQYF. For the CDR3, the DNA is TGCAGTGCTAGCCCTCCGAGACCGGGCTCCTACGAGCAGTACTTC.

CDR3 DNA sequence: TGTGCCAGCAGCTTAGTTGGGGGACAGGGGAGTGAAAAACTGTTTTTT. Translated: CASSLVGGQGSEKLFF. V gene TRBV7-6 combines with J gene TRBJ1-4, with 10 bases aligning to TRBD1. Trimming cost V 1 base and J 7 bases; bases outside gene matches: 6. Germline CDR1 and CDR2: SGHVS and FNYEAQ. The CDR3 runs to 16 residues.

V is TRBV5-1 and J is TRBJ2-6; no firm D call. The germline V gene encodes CDR1 SGHRS and CDR2 YFSETQ. The CDR3 spans 16 residues. V was cut by 0 bases and J by 0 bases, with 7 bases left in between. CDR3 in DNA: TGCGCCAGCAGCTTGGAGCTGATCTCTGGGGCCAACGTCCTGACTTTC. The encoded protein is CASSLELISGANVLTF.

This chain links TRBV20-1 with TRBJ1-6; the D is unclear. This CDR3 is 15 amino acids long. Germline loops: CDR1 DFQATT, CDR2 SNEGSKA (reference sequence). Trimming cost V 2 bases and J 5 bases, with 13 bases left between them. CDR3 nucleotide sequence: TGCAGTGCTAGACGCCCTCAAGGAAATAATTCACCCCTCCACTTT. It yields the protein CSARRPQGNNSPLHF.

The genes are TRBV11-2 and TRBJ2-7, with TRBD1 matching 8 bases. The CDR3 sequence is 15 residues long. From germline, CDR1 is SGHAT and CDR2 FQNNGV. V was pared by 5 bases and J by 3 bases, with 9 bases of the junction left unmatched. In DNA, the CDR3 is TGTGCCAGCAGCAGAGACCGGGACAGGTTCTACGAGCAGTACTTC. Its translation is CASSRDRDRFYEQYF.

This clonotype was recorded a few times. This CDR3 is CASSPPFSSSHEQYF. CDR3 nucleotides: TGTGCCAGCTCACCACCGTTTTCCTCGTCCCACGAGCAGTACTTC. V and J are TRBV18 and TRBJ2-7, with no clear D. CDR1 and CDR2 from the germline V gene are KGHSH and LQKENI. CDR3 length equals 15 residues. The germline V and J ends were trimmed by 0 bases and 5 bases, with 14 bases remaining between them.

V gene TRBV6-5 combines with J gene TRBJ2-1; D gene unclear. With 8 bases removed from V and 5 bases from J, the gap between germline ends came to 13 bases. This CDR3 contains 13 residues. The germline V gene encodes CDR1 MNHEY and CDR2 SVGAGI. This CDR3 reads CASYNNQHNEQFF. CDR3 sequence (DNA): TGTGCCAGCTATAACAACCAACACAATGAGCAGTTCTTC.

The chain links TRBV14 to TRBJ2-7, with D perhaps TRBD2 (5 bases). Trimming took 4 bases from V and 3 from J, leaving 16 bases between them. Germline values: CDR1 SGHDN, CDR2 FVKESK. There are 15 residues in the CDR3. As DNA, the CDR3 is TGTGCCAGCAGCCTCCATGGACTCCGACTCTACGAGCAGTACTTC. It is translated as CASSLHGLRLYEQYF.

There are a few counts of this clonotype. This rearrangement joins TRBV4-1 to TRBJ1-1; D may be TRBD1 (6 bases). Trimming removed 5 bases from V and 7 bases from J, with 20 bases in between. The CDR3 runs to 15 residues. From germline, CDR1 is MGHRA and CDR2 YSYEKL. The CDR3 loop is CASSSPERGAGEAFF. In DNA form, the CDR3 reads TGCGCCAGCAGCTCCCCCGAGCGGGGGGCGGGTGAAGCTTTCTTT.

The chain employs TRBV4-3 and TRBJ1-2; D is perhaps TRBD1 (5 bases). CDR3 length: 13 amino acids. Trimming stripped 5 bases from V and 7 bases from J, with 14 bases between. Germline CDR1 reads LGHNA; CDR2 reads YSLEER. The chain's CDR3 is CASSKIRDRGYTF. In DNA, the CDR3 is TGCGCCAGCAGCAAAATCAGGGACCGTGGCTACACCTTC.

The chain employs TRBV6-5 and TRBJ2-4; D call uncertain. The DNA end lines up better with TRBJ2-7; the J call may be wrong. The CDR3 has 13 residues. Germline CDR1 is MNHEY and CDR2 is SVGAGI. DNA of the CDR3: TGTGCCAGCAGTTACTCGATCATGTACGAGCAGTACTTC. The encoded protein is CASSYSIMYEQYF.

This clonotype has more than one count but fewer than ten. The rearrangement uses TRBV20-1 and TRBJ1-4; D gene ambiguous. The V and J ends lost 2 bases and 8 bases respectively, with 9 bases between them. Germline assignment: CDR1 DFQATT and CDR2 SNEGSKA (reference sequence). The CDR3 contains 12 residues. In nucleotides, the CDR3 is TGCAGTGCTAGACAGGAGGGAGAAAAACTGTTTTTT. It specifies CSARQEGEKLFF.

With regard to this clonotype: At one boundary the junction diverges from the germline segment, which might be a read error. This chain links TRBV27 with TRBJ2-1; 15 nucleotides line up with TRBD2. Germline CDR1 and CDR2: MNHEY and SMNVEV (reference sequence). This CDR3 is built from 15 residues. CDR3 bases: TGTGCCAGCAGTATTGGGACTAGCGGGAGGAATGGGCAGTTCTTC. Its translation: CASSIGTSGRNGQFF.

With respect to this clonotype: This may arise from a read error, as a much more abundant clone is one base away. The chain has TRBV9 and TRBJ2-1, with 7 bases aligning to TRBD1. The CDR3 contains 16 residues. Germline CDR1 reads SGDLS; CDR2 reads YYNGEE. The DNA for the CDR3 is TGTACCAGCAGCCTCAGCACAGGGGATACCTCCAATGAGCAGTTCTTC. Protein product: CTSSLSTGDTSNEQFF.

V and J are TRBV15 and TRBJ2-3; D not certain. V lost 0 bases and J 2 bases, leaving 15 bases between the germline ends. CDR1 is LNHNV, CDR2 YYDKDF, per germline (reference sequence). The CDR3 contains 17 residues. The CDR3 region has the DNA TGTGCCACCAGCAGAGATTTAGGGCCAGGTTCCACAGATACGCAGTATTTT. Protein sequence: CATSRDLGPGSTDTQYF.

V usage is TRBV5-4 and J usage is TRBJ2-7; TRBD2 matches 10 bases. The DNA end is more similar to TRBJ2-5, so the J call may be wrong. Germline V gene sequence: CDR1 SGHNT, CDR2 YYREEE (reference sequence). The CDR3 is 15 residues long. The DNA for the CDR3 is TGTGCCAGCAGCTTGGAAGCTAGCGGGAGTAAGACCCAGTACTTC. Translating gives CASSLEASGSKTQYF.